This is a list of T cell receptor beta chains from one sample in a study of T cell responses to AZD1222 COVID-19 vaccine. The data were produced by immunoSEQ multiplex PCR, yet TCRdb's version contains in-frame clones alone and is incomplete. The profile shows around 160,000 clones, about 93% of them singletons. The input for sequencing was peripheral blood, taken on day 0 of MenACWY control vaccination. These receptors were collected from an adult in good health. The CDR3 runs from the conserved cysteine through the conserved F or W. Fields, in order: V gene, clone size, D gene, J gene, CDR3 protein, CDR3 DNA. The D gene is left open where the match is weak. The size field is filled for only some rows; it gives once, few, many or a size class.

v_call: TRBV7-2
clone_size: -
d_call: TRBD1
j_call: TRBJ1-5
cdr3_aa: CASSLVSSGRGRNQPQHF
cdr3_nt: TGTGCCAGCAGCTTAGTATCTAGCGGCAGGGGGCGGAATCAGCCCCAGCATTTT

v_call: TRBV4-2
clone_size: -
d_call: TRBD2
j_call: TRBJ2-1
cdr3_aa: CASSQEGGRVYNEQFF
cdr3_nt: TGTGCCAGCAGCCAAGAAGGCGGGAGAGTTTACAATGAGCAGTTCTTC

v_call: TRBV30
clone_size: -
d_call: -
j_call: TRBJ1-2
cdr3_aa: CAWSVTRGYTF
cdr3_nt: TGTGCCTGGAGTGTAACCCGGGGCTACACCTTC

v_call: TRBV9
clone_size: few
d_call: -
j_call: TRBJ1-1
cdr3_aa: CASSGSGLGAEAFF
cdr3_nt: TGTGCCAGCAGCGGCAGTGGTCTGGGAGCTGAAGCTTTCTTT

v_call: TRBV5-8
clone_size: -
d_call: TRBD1
j_call: TRBJ1-6
cdr3_aa: CASSEGQRSSYNSPLHF
cdr3_nt: TGTGCCAGCAGCGAGGGACAGCGTAGCTCCTATAATTCACCCCTCCACTTT

v_call: TRBV5-1
clone_size: -
d_call: TRBD1
j_call: TRBJ2-7
cdr3_aa: CASSSGTGVSYEQYF
cdr3_nt: TGCGCCAGCAGTTCCGGGACAGGGGTCTCCTACGAGCAGTACTTC

v_call: TRBV7-3
clone_size: once
d_call: -
j_call: TRBJ2-1
cdr3_aa: CASSPQRGGNEQFF
cdr3_nt: TGTGCCAGCAGCCCCCAGAGAGGTGGCAATGAGCAGTTCTTC

v_call: TRBV7-5
clone_size: -
d_call: -
j_call: TRBJ2-7
cdr3_aa: CARRATGTVSYEQYF
cdr3_nt: TGTGCCAGAAGAGCTACCGGGACGGTCTCCTACGAGCAGTACTTC

v_call: TRBV18
clone_size: -
d_call: TRBD2
j_call: TRBJ2-7
cdr3_aa: CASSHPGTSGSREQYF
cdr3_nt: TGTGCCAGCTCCCATCCCGGGACTAGCGGGAGCCGGGAGCAGTACTTC

v_call: TRBV9
clone_size: once
d_call: -
j_call: TRBJ1-3
cdr3_aa: CASSVQGELGSGNTIYF
cdr3_nt: TGTGCCAGCAGCGTACAGGGCGAGTTGGGCTCTGGAAACACCATATATTTT

v_call: TRBV10-3
clone_size: -
d_call: TRBD1
j_call: TRBJ1-5
cdr3_aa: CAISEGQGGQPQHF
cdr3_nt: TGTGCCATCAGTGAAGGACAGGGGGGTCAGCCCCAGCATTTT

v_call: TRBV5-1
clone_size: -
d_call: -
j_call: TRBJ2-7
cdr3_aa: CASSPSAGTIYEQYF
cdr3_nt: TGCGCCAGCAGCCCGAGTGCAGGAACTATCTACGAGCAGTACTTC

v_call: TRBV9
clone_size: -
d_call: -
j_call: TRBJ1-4
cdr3_aa: CASSVSGSLYNEKLFF
cdr3_nt: TGTGCCAGCAGCGTGTCCGGCAGCCTATATAATGAAAAACTGTTTTTT

v_call: TRBV7-8
clone_size: -
d_call: -
j_call: TRBJ1-4
cdr3_aa: CASSPRRLATNEKLFF
cdr3_nt: TGTGCCAGCAGCCCCCGAAGGCTGGCAACTAATGAAAAACTGTTTTTT

v_call: TRBV11-1
clone_size: -
d_call: -
j_call: TRBJ2-2
cdr3_aa: CASSVGGELFF
cdr3_nt: TGTGCCAGCAGCGTCGGGGGGGAGCTGTTTTTT

v_call: TRBV2
clone_size: -
d_call: -
j_call: TRBJ1-2
cdr3_aa: CASSRNTGEAGGYTF
cdr3_nt: TGTGCCAGCAGCCGAAACACCGGGGAGGCAGGTGGCTACACCTTC

v_call: TRBV20-1
clone_size: -
d_call: TRBD1
j_call: TRBJ2-5
cdr3_aa: CSASFPGTGVVETQYF
cdr3_nt: TGCAGTGCTAGTTTCCCCGGGACAGGGGTTGTAGAGACCCAGTACTTC

v_call: TRBV7-2
clone_size: -
d_call: TRBD1
j_call: TRBJ1-5
cdr3_aa: CASSQGARQPQHF
cdr3_nt: TGTGCCAGCAGCCAGGGGGCCCGGCAGCCCCAGCATTTT

v_call: TRBV4-2
clone_size: -
d_call: -
j_call: TRBJ1-5
cdr3_aa: CASSQEAGPNQPQHF
cdr3_nt: TGTGCCAGCAGCCAAGAAGCAGGACCCAATCAGCCCCAGCATTTT

v_call: TRBV27
clone_size: -
d_call: -
j_call: TRBJ1-2
cdr3_aa: CASSFREGDYGYTF
cdr3_nt: TGTGCCAGCAGTTTTAGGGAAGGGGACTATGGCTACACCTTC

v_call: TRBV9
clone_size: few
d_call: -
j_call: TRBJ2-1
cdr3_aa: CASSVEAIAEIEQFF
cdr3_nt: TGTGCCAGCAGCGTCGAGGCAATAGCGGAGATTGAGCAGTTCTTC

v_call: TRBV14
clone_size: -
d_call: TRBD1
j_call: TRBJ2-7
cdr3_aa: CASSSQGYEQYF
cdr3_nt: TGTGCCAGCAGCTCACAGGGGTACGAGCAGTACTTC

v_call: TRBV5-1
clone_size: -
d_call: -
j_call: TRBJ2-3
cdr3_aa: CASSLGTGNTDTQYF
cdr3_nt: TGCGCCAGCAGCCTCGGGACTGGCAACACAGATACGCAGTATTTT

v_call: TRBV3-1/TRBV3-2
clone_size: -
d_call: TRBD1
j_call: TRBJ2-5
cdr3_aa: CASSQTGVAQETQYF
cdr3_nt: TGTGCCAGCAGCCAGACAGGGGTAGCTCAAGAGACCCAGTACTTC

v_call: TRBV9
clone_size: -
d_call: -
j_call: TRBJ2-1
cdr3_aa: CASSLLLEGYNEQFF
cdr3_nt: TGTGCCAGCAGCCTCCTTTTGGAGGGCTACAATGAGCAGTTCTTC

v_call: TRBV29-1
clone_size: -
d_call: TRBD2
j_call: TRBJ2-1
cdr3_aa: CSVDVGLYNEQFF
cdr3_nt: TGCAGCGTTGATGTGGGACTATACAATGAGCAGTTCTTC

v_call: TRBV4-2
clone_size: -
d_call: TRBD1
j_call: TRBJ2-2
cdr3_aa: CASSDRGHTGELFF
cdr3_nt: TGTGCCAGCAGTGACAGGGGGCACACCGGGGAGCTGTTTTTT

v_call: TRBV7-9
clone_size: -
d_call: TRBD1
j_call: TRBJ1-5
cdr3_aa: CASSSGTGVNQPQHF
cdr3_nt: TGTGCCAGCAGCTCCGGGACAGGGGTAAATCAGCCCCAGCATTTT

v_call: TRBV5-5
clone_size: -
d_call: -
j_call: TRBJ1-3
cdr3_aa: CASSEQLVVLGAGSGNTIYF
cdr3_nt: TGTGCCAGCAGCGAGCAGCTTGTAGTTTTGGGGGCCGGCTCTGGAAACACCATATATTTT

v_call: TRBV27
clone_size: -
d_call: -
j_call: TRBJ1-6
cdr3_aa: CASSLLSRTSAAAYNSPLHF
cdr3_nt: TGTGCCAGCAGTTTACTCTCACGGACGTCTGCGGCAGCCTATAATTCACCCCTCCACTTT

v_call: TRBV6-5
clone_size: -
d_call: -
j_call: TRBJ2-5
cdr3_aa: CASRPTGWETQYF
cdr3_nt: TGTGCCAGCAGACCCACAGGGTGGGAGACCCAGTACTTC

v_call: TRBV29-1
clone_size: -
d_call: -
j_call: TRBJ2-2
cdr3_aa: CSVDAGRTGELFF
cdr3_nt: TGCAGCGTTGACGCGGGGCGCACCGGGGAGCTGTTTTTT

v_call: TRBV6-5
clone_size: -
d_call: -
j_call: TRBJ2-2
cdr3_aa: CACRANTGELFF
cdr3_nt: TGTGCCTGCAGGGCGAACACCGGGGAGCTGTTTTTT

v_call: TRBV19
clone_size: -
d_call: -
j_call: TRBJ1-1
cdr3_aa: CASSINVGTQAFF
cdr3_nt: TGTGCCAGTAGTATAAACGTAGGGACCCAGGCTTTCTTT

v_call: TRBV14
clone_size: -
d_call: TRBD2
j_call: TRBJ2-1
cdr3_aa: CASSPGGIYNEQFF
cdr3_nt: TGTGCCAGCAGCCCGGGGGGTATCTACAATGAGCAGTTCTTC

v_call: TRBV6-1
clone_size: once
d_call: TRBD2
j_call: TRBJ2-5
cdr3_aa: CASSELAGGAETQYF
cdr3_nt: TGTGCCAGCAGTGAACTCGCGGGAGGAGCGGAGACCCAGTACTTC

v_call: TRBV4-1
clone_size: -
d_call: -
j_call: TRBJ2-5
cdr3_aa: CASSQDRETQYF
cdr3_nt: TGCGCCAGCAGCCAAGATCGGGAGACCCAGTACTTC

v_call: TRBV7-9
clone_size: -
d_call: -
j_call: TRBJ2-1
cdr3_aa: CASSSMGRTTSNEQFF
cdr3_nt: TGTGCCAGCAGCTCGATGGGTAGGACTACGAGCAATGAGCAGTTCTTC

v_call: TRBV6-2/TRBV6-3
clone_size: -
d_call: -
j_call: TRBJ2-7
cdr3_aa: CASSYSVAMNYEQYF
cdr3_nt: TGTGCCAGCAGTTACTCCGTTGCCATGAACTACGAGCAGTACTTC

v_call: TRBV7-9
clone_size: once
d_call: -
j_call: TRBJ1-6
cdr3_aa: CASSLEWGRINSPLHF
cdr3_nt: TGTGCCAGCAGCTTAGAATGGGGACGGATCAATTCACCCCTCCACTTT

v_call: TRBV6-5
clone_size: -
d_call: -
j_call: TRBJ2-1
cdr3_aa: CASGQNHNEQFF
cdr3_nt: TGTGCCAGTGGACAGAACCACAATGAGCAGTTCTTC

v_call: TRBV28
clone_size: -
d_call: -
j_call: TRBJ2-3
cdr3_aa: CASSPSAQNTQYF
cdr3_nt: TGTGCCAGCAGTCCATCAGCCCAAAATACGCAGTATTTT

v_call: TRBV4-2
clone_size: -
d_call: -
j_call: TRBJ1-2
cdr3_aa: CASSQELGKGYGYTF
cdr3_nt: TGTGCCAGCAGCCAAGAGTTGGGTAAAGGCTATGGCTACACCTTC

v_call: TRBV7-2
clone_size: -
d_call: TRBD1
j_call: TRBJ1-5
cdr3_aa: CASSFKGAAQPQHF
cdr3_nt: TGTGCCAGCAGCTTTAAGGGGGCTGCGCAGCCCCAGCATTTT

v_call: TRBV18
clone_size: -
d_call: -
j_call: TRBJ2-1
cdr3_aa: CASSPLLTSYNEQFF
cdr3_nt: TGTGCCAGCTCACCATTACTAACATCCTACAATGAGCAGTTCTTC

v_call: TRBV19
clone_size: -
d_call: -
j_call: TRBJ2-7
cdr3_aa: CASSKREGGDEQYF
cdr3_nt: TGTGCCAGTAGTAAAAGGGAGGGGGGAGACGAGCAGTACTTC

v_call: TRBV7-3
clone_size: -
d_call: TRBD1
j_call: TRBJ2-5
cdr3_aa: CASSSTGVGETQYF
cdr3_nt: TGTGCCAGCAGCTCGACAGGGGTGGGAGAGACCCAGTACTTC

v_call: TRBV7-2
clone_size: -
d_call: -
j_call: TRBJ1-1
cdr3_aa: CASSLGRGNTEAFF
cdr3_nt: TGTGCCAGCAGCTTAGGTAGGGGCAACACTGAAGCTTTCTTT

v_call: TRBV28
clone_size: -
d_call: TRBD1
j_call: TRBJ1-5
cdr3_aa: CASSSGQGDQPQHF
cdr3_nt: TGTGCCAGCAGTTCTGGACAGGGGGATCAGCCCCAGCATTTT

v_call: TRBV24-1
clone_size: -
d_call: TRBD2
j_call: TRBJ2-1
cdr3_aa: CATSDKAGRTYNEQFF
cdr3_nt: TGTGCCACCAGTGATAAAGCGGGGCGTACCTACAATGAGCAGTTCTTC

v_call: TRBV29-1
clone_size: -
d_call: TRBD2
j_call: TRBJ2-7
cdr3_aa: CSVEGTSGSAGEQYF
cdr3_nt: TGCAGCGTTGAAGGGACTAGCGGGAGTGCGGGCGAGCAGTACTTC

v_call: TRBV7-8
clone_size: -
d_call: -
j_call: TRBJ1-4
cdr3_aa: CASSLGGLNEKLFF
cdr3_nt: TGTGCCAGCAGCTTGGGAGGGCTTAATGAAAAACTGTTTTTT

v_call: TRBV19
clone_size: -
d_call: TRBD1
j_call: TRBJ1-2
cdr3_aa: CASIGTGRVYGYTF
cdr3_nt: TGTGCCAGTATCGGGACAGGGAGGGTTTATGGCTACACCTTC

v_call: TRBV29-1
clone_size: -
d_call: TRBD1
j_call: TRBJ1-2
cdr3_aa: CSVEDWDSENYGYTF
cdr3_nt: TGCAGCGTTGAAGATTGGGACAGCGAGAACTATGGCTACACCTTC

v_call: TRBV24-1
clone_size: -
d_call: -
j_call: TRBJ2-1
cdr3_aa: CATSDRLVPYNEQFF
cdr3_nt: TGTGCCACCAGTGATCGCCTAGTGCCCTACAATGAGCAGTTCTTC